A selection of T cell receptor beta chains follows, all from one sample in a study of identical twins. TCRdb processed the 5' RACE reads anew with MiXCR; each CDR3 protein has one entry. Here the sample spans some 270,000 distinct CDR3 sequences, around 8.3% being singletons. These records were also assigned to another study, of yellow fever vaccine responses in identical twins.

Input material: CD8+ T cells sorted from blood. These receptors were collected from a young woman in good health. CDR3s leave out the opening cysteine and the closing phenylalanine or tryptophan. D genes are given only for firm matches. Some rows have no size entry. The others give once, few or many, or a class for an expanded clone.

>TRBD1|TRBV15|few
ATSPRRQGGNEQY
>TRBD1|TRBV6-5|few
ASSYGTASATNEKLF
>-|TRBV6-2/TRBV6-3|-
ASSYLAGEQY
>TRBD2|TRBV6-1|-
ASSGTGGRDTQY
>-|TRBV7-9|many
ASSLDAKNIQY
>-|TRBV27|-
ASSLLLGRVNEQF
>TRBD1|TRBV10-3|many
ATTDRVGETQY
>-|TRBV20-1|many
SASIDFNEQF
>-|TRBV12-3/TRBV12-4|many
ASTLGGAPETQY
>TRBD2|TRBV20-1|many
SARTSGSTYNEQF
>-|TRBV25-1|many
ASSDSIDTGELF
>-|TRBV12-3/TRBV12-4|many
ASMSGYGNQPQH
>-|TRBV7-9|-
ASSPEGEQY
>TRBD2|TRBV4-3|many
ASSQVGLTDTQY
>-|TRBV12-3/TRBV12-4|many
ASSSNVVEQY
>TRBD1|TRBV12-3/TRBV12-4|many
ASSFPSGTGAYEQY
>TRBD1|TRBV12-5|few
ASGPGTGAYNEQF
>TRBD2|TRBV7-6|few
ASSPTSGVAKNIQY
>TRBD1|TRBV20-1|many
SATPGQTTEAF
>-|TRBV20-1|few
SARALDGHNEKLF
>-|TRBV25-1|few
ASSEEGPYNEQF
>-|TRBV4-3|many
ASSQEVDSHYEQY
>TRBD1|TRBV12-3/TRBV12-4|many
ASSDWTGRTEAF
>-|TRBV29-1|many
SVLLPEQF
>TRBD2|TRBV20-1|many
SARQAGGIADTQY
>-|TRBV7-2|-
ASSLGGLASTDTQY
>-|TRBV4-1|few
ASSHSGQNEAF
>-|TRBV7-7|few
ASSPQGKYNEQF
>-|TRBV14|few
ASAAWGLRNEQY
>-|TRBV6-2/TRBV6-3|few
ASSYSRDGYT
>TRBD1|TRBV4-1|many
ASSLDRGNEQF
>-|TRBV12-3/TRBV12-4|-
ASSYSDRAYEQY
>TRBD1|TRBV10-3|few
AISTRDRENSDTQY
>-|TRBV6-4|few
ASSDSSTGANVLT
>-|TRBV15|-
ATSREKGWDTQY
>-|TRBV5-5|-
ASNSGDPNSPLH
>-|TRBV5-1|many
ASSLGFYEQY
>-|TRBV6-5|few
ASSYWNWGLNNSPLH
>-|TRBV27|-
ASSLGSFQAYNEQF
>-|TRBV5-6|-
ASSLAASIQETQY
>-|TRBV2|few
ASSELAGTRFMDTQY
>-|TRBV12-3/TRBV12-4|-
ASSFDLGQGEAF
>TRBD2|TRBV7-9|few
ASSPRVGLVHEQY
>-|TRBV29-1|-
SVEVMGQETQY
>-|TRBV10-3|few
AISESYLGDTNYGYT
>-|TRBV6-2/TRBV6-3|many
ASSYDEGTSPLH
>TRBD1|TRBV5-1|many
ASSTGQGANEQF
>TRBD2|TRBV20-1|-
SPNLNLAGGPVTDTQY
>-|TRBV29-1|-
SVEMRMAAF
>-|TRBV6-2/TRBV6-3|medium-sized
ASSLVLQGYNEQF
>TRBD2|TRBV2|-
ASSRDYGTDTQY
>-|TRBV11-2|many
ASSLVTGGYGYT
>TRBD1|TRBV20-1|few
SARDYRGRNTEAF